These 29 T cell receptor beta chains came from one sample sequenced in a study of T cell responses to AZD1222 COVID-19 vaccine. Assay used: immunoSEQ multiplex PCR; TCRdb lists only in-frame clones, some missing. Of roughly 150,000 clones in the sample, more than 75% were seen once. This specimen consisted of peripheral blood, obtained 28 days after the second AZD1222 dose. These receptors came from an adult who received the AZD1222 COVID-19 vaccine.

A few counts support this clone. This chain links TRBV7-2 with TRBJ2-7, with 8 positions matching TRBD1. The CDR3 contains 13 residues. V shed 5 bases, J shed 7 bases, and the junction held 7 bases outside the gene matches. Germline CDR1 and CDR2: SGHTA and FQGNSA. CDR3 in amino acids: CASSIQGGSEQYF. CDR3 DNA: TGTGCCAGCAGCATACAGGGGGGCAGTGAGCAGTACTTC.

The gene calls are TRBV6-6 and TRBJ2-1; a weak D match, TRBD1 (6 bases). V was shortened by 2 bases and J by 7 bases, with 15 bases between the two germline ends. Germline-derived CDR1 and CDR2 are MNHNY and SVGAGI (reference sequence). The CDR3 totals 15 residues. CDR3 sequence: CASSYRVQGGNEQFF. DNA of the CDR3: TGTGCCAGCAGTTACAGGGTACAGGGTGGTAATGAGCAGTTCTTC.

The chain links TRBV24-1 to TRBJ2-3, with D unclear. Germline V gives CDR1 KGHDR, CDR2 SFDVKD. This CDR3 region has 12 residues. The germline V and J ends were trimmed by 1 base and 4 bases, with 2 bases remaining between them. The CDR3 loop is CATSDFSDTQYF. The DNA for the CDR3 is TGTGCCACCAGTGATTTTTCAGATACGCAGTATTTT.

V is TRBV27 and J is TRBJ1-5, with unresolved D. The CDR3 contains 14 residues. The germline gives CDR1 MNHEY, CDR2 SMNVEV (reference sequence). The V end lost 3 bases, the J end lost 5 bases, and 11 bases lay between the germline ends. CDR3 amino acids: CASSLTGSYQPQHF. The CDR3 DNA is TGTGCCAGCAGTTTGACTGGGTCTTATCAGCCCCAGCATTTT.

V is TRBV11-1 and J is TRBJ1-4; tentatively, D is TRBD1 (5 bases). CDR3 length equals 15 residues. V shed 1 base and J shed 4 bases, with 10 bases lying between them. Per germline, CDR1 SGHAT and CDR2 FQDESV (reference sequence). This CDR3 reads CASSLGGPSNEKLFF. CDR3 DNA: TGTGCCAGCAGCTTAGGGGGACCGAGTAATGAAAAACTGTTTTTT.

The CDR3 bases are TGTGCCAGCAGCGCGGAAAGGAGCCTACCGCGCTATGGCTACACCTTC. It is translated as CASSAERSLPRYGYTF. The chain is built from TRBV11-3 and TRBJ1-2; D remains ambiguous. Germline values: CDR1 SGHNT, CDR2 YENEEA. The CDR3 length is 16 residues. Trimming stripped 5 bases from V and 4 bases from J, with 20 bases between. Based on the CDR3 plus reference TRBV11-3 and TRBJ1-2, the full variable domain is EAGVVQSPRYKIIEKKQPVAFWCNPISGHNTLYWYLQNLGQGPELLIRYENEEAVDDSQLPKDRFSAERLKGVDSTLKIQPAELGDSAVYLCASSAERSLPRYGYTFGSGTRLTVV.

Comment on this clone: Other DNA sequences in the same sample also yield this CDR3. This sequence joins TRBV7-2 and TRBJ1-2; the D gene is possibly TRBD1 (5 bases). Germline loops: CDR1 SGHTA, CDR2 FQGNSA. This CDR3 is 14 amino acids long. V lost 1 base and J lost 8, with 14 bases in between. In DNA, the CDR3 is TGTGCCAGCAGCTTAGGTCAGGGTTTTTGGGGCTACACCTTC. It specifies CASSLGQGFWGYTF.

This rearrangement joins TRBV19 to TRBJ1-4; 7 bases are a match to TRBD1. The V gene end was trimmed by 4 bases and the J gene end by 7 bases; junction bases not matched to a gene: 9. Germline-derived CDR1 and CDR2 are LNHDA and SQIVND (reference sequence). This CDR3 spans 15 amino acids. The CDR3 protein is CASSNPGQSLEKLFF. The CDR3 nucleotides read TGTGCCAGTAGTAACCCGGGACAGTCCCTTGAAAAACTGTTTTTT.

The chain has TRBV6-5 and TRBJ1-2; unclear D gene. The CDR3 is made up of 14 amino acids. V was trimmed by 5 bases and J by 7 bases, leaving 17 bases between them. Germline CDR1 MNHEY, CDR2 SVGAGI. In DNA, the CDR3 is TGTGCCAGCAGTAATGCAGGTACAGTCCTTGGCTACACCTTC. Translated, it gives CASSNAGTVLGYTF.

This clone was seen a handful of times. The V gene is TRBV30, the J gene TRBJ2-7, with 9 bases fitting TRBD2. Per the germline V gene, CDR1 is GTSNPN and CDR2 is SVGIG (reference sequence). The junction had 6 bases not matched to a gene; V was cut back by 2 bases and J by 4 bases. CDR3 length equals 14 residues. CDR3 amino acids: CAWSIAGVEYEQYF. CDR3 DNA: TGTGCCTGGAGTATAGCGGGAGTTGAATACGAGCAGTACTTC.

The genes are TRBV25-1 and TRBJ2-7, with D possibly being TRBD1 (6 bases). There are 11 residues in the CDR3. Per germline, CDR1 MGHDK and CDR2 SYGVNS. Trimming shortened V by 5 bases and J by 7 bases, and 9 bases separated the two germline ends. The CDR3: CASSQGWEQYF. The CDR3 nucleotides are TGTGCCAGCAGTCAGGGGTGGGAGCAGTACTTC.

The CDR3 region has the DNA TGTGCCAGCAGCTCGCAACCGACAGGGGATGAGCAGTTCTTC. Translated: CASSSQPTGDEQFF. The chain joins TRBV5-4 to TRBJ2-1, with 8 bases aligning to TRBD1. The V and J ends lost 3 bases and 8 bases, in that order; junction bases with no gene match: 7. Germline values: CDR1 SGHNT, CDR2 YYREEE (reference sequence). The CDR3 runs 14 residues.

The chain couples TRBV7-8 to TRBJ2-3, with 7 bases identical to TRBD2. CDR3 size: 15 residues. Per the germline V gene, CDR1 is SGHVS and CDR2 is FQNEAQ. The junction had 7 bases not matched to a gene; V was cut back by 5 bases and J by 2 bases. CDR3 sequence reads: CASSPGTIFTDTQYF. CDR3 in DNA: TGTGCCAGCAGCCCGGGGACTATCTTCACAGATACGCAGTATTTT.

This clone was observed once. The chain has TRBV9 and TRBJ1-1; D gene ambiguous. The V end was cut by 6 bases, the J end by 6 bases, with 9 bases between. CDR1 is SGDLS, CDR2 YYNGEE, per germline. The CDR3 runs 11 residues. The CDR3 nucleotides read TGTGCCAGCACCGACGGCTCTGAAGCTTTCTTT. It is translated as CASTDGSEAFF.

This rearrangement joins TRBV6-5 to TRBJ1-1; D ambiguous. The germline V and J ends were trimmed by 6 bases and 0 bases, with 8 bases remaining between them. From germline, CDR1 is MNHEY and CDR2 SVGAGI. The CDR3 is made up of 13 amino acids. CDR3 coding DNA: TGTGCCAGCAGGTCTACAGTGAACACTGAAGCTTTCTTT. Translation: CASRSTVNTEAFF.

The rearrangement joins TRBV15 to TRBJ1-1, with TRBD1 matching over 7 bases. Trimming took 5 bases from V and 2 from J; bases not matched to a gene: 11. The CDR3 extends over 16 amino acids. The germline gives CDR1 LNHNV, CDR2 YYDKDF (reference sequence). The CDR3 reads CATSSRQGSVNTEAFF. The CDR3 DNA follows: TGTGCCACCAGCTCGCGACAGGGCTCGGTTAACACTGAAGCTTTCTTT.

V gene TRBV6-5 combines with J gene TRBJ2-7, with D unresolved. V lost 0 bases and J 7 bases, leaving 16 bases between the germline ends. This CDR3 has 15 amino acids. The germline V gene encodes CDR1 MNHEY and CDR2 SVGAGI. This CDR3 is CASSYSKGPAREQYF. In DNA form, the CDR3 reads TGTGCCAGCAGTTACTCGAAGGGTCCAGCAAGAGAGCAGTACTTC.

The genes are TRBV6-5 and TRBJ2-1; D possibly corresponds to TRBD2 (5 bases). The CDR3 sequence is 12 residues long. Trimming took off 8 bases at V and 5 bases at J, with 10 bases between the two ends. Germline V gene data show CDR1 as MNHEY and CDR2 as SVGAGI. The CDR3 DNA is TGTGCCAGCCGGAGGTTGGACAATGAGCAGTTCTTC. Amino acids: CASRRLDNEQFF.

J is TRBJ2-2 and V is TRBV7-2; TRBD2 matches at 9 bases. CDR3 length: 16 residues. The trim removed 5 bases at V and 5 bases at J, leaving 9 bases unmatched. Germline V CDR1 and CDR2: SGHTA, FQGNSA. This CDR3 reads CASSVVAGAGTGELFF. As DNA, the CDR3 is TGTGCCAGCAGCGTCGTAGCGGGGGCGGGAACCGGGGAGCTGTTTTTT.

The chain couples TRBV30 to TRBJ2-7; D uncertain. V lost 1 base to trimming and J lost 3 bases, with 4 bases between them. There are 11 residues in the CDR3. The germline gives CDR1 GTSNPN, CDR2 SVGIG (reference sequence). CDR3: CAWSDYYEQYF. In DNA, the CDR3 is TGTGCCTGGAGTGATTACTACGAGCAGTACTTC.

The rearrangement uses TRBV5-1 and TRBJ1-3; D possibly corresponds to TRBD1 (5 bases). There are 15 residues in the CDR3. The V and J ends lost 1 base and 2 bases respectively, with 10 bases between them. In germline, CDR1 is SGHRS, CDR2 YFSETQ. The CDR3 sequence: CASSLQGIAGNTIYF. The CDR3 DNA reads TGCGCCAGCAGCTTGCAGGGAATTGCTGGAAACACCATATATTTT.

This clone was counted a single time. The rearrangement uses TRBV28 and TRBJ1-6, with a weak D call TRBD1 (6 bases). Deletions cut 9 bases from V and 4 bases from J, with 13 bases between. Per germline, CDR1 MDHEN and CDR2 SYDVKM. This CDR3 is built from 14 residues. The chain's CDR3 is CASFPGAYNSPLHF. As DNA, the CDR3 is TGTGCCAGTTTTCCGGGGGCTTATAATTCACCCCTCCACTTT.

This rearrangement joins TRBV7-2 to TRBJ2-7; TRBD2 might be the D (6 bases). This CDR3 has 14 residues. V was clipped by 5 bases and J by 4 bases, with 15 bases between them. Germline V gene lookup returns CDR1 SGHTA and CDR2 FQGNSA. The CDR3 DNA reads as TGTGCCAGCAGCGCGGGAAGGACACGTTACGAGCAGTACTTC. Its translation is CASSAGRTRYEQYF.

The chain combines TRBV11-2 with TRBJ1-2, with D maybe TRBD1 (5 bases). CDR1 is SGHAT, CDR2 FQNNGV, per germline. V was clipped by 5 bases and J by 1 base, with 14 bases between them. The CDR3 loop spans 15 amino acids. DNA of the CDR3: TGTGCCAGCAGCAACCATCAGGGCCGTAACTATGGCTACACCTTC. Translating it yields CASSNHQGRNYGYTF.

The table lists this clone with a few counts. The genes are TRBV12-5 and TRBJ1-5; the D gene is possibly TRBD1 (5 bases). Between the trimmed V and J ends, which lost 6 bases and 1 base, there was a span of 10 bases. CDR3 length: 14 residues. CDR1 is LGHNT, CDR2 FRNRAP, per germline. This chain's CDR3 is CASGADTSNQPQHF. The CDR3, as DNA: TGTGCTAGTGGGGCGGACACAAGCAATCAGCCCCAGCATTTT. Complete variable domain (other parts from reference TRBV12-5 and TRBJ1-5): DARVTQTPRHKVTEMGQEVTMRCQPILGHNTVFWYRQTMMQGLELLAYFRNRAPLDDSGMPKDRFSAEMPDATLATLKIQPSEPRDSAVYFCASGADTSNQPQHFGDGTRLSIL.

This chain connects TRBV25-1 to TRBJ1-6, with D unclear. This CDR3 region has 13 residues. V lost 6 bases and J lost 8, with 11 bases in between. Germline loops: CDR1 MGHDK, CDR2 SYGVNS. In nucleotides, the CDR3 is TGTGCCAGCAGCCTCCCCGGCCATTCACCCCTCCACTTT. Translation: CASSLPGHSPLHF.

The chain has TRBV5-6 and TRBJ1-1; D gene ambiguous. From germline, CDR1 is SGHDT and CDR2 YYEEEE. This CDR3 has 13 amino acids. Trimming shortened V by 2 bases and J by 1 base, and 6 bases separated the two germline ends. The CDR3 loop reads CASSFPPNTEAFF. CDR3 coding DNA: TGTGCCAGCAGCTTTCCACCGAACACTGAAGCTTTCTTT.

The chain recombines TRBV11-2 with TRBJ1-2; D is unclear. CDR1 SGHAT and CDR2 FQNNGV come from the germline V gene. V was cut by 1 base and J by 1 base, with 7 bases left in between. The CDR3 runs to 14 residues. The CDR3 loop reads CASSLARINYGYTF. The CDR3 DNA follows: TGTGCCAGCAGCTTAGCGCGGATTAACTATGGCTACACCTTC. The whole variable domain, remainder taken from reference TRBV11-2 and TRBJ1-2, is EAGVAQSPRYKIIEKRQSVAFWCNPISGHATLYWYQQILGQGPKLLIQFQNNGVVDDSQLPKDRFSAERLKGVDSTLKIQPAKLEDSAVYLCASSLARINYGYTFGSGTRLTVV.

CDR3 sequence: CASSLNAGGVGGYTF. The CDR3 region has the DNA TGTGCCAGCAGCTTAAATGCAGGGGGCGTCGGTGGCTACACCTTC. This chain links TRBV7-6 with TRBJ1-2; 8 bases are a match to TRBD1. CDR1 and CDR2 from the germline V gene are SGHVS and FNYEAQ. V was pared by 2 bases and J by 7 bases, with 9 bases of the junction left unmatched. The CDR3 sequence is 15 residues long.